Listed below are T cell receptor beta chains from one sample, sequenced in a study of T cells after yellow fever vaccination. TCRdb reprocessed the 5' RACE reads via MiXCR and lists one record per CDR3 protein. The repertoire has 300,000 to 350,000 distinct CDR3 sequences, approximately 4% of them found once; the top ten carry roughly a fifth. The material was PBMCs, obtained 15 days after the yellow fever booster vaccination. These receptors all stem from a man between 18 and 35 years old who received the YFV17D yellow fever vaccine. CDR3s include the opening cysteine and the closing phenylalanine or tryptophan. The order of the fields is CDR3 DNA, CDR3 protein, clone size, V gene, J gene, D gene. The D gene is left open where the match is weak. A row's size may be missing; if present it is once, few, many or a size class.

DNA: TGTGCCACCAGTGACGCAGGCAATCAGCCCCAGCATTTT
CDR3: CATSDAGNQPQHF
size: NA
V: TRBV24-1
J: TRBJ1-5
D: NA

DNA: TGTGCCAGCAGGTCGAACACTGAAGCTTTCTTT
CDR3: CASRSNTEAFF
size: many
V: TRBV12-3/TRBV12-4
J: TRBJ1-1
D: NA

DNA: TGTGCCAGCAGCTTTCGAGGGGGCGCCGAGACCCAGTACTTC
CDR3: CASSFRGGAETQYF
size: few
V: TRBV7-2
J: TRBJ2-5
D: TRBD1

DNA: TGCGCCAGCAGCTTTACTAGCGGTGGAGAGACCCAGTACTTC
CDR3: CASSFTSGGETQYF
size: few
V: TRBV5-1
J: TRBJ2-5
D: TRBD2

DNA: TGTGCCAGCAGCCAGCGACAGGCAGCCTACAATGAGCAGTTCTTC
CDR3: CASSQRQAAYNEQFF
size: many
V: TRBV7-9
J: TRBJ2-1
D: NA

DNA: TGTGCCAGCAGCGCGGAGGGAGGATACAATCAGCCCCAGCATTTT
CDR3: CASSAEGGYNQPQHF
size: many
V: TRBV5-6
J: TRBJ1-5
D: NA

DNA: TGCGCCAGCAGCGACACGTCGACCAGCACAGATACGCAGTATTTT
CDR3: CASSDTSTSTDTQYF
size: many
V: TRBV5-1
J: TRBJ2-3
D: NA

DNA: TGTGCCAGCAGTGAGGGGACCCGGAGGGCGGCTTTCTTT
CDR3: CASSEGTRRAAFF
size: NA
V: TRBV6-1
J: TRBJ1-1
D: NA

DNA: TGTGCCAGCAGCTTAGAAGGAGTGGGATCACCCCTCCACTTT
CDR3: CASSLEGVGSPLHF
size: many
V: TRBV7-2
J: TRBJ1-6
D: NA

DNA: TGCGCCAGCAGCGTACCACAGGGAGAGGGCACTGAAGCTTTCTTT
CDR3: CASSVPQGEGTEAFF
size: many
V: TRBV5-1
J: TRBJ1-1
D: NA

DNA: TGTGCCAGCAGCTTGTCAGGTGCCTCCTACGAGCAGTACTTC
CDR3: CASSLSGASYEQYF
size: many
V: TRBV7-2
J: TRBJ2-7
D: NA

DNA: TGCGCCAGCCAGACAGGGAACACTGAAGCTTTCTTT
CDR3: CASQTGNTEAFF
size: NA
V: TRBV10-2
J: TRBJ1-1
D: NA

DNA: TGCAGTGCTAGTACGTCGACAGGGTGGAACTATGGCTACACCTTC
CDR3: CSASTSTGWNYGYTF
size: many
V: TRBV20-1
J: TRBJ1-2
D: TRBD1

DNA: TGTGCCAGCAGCTGGGCGGGCCGGGGGGCCATCTACGAGCAGTACTTC
CDR3: CASSWAGRGAIYEQYF
size: many
V: TRBV7-3
J: TRBJ2-7
D: NA

DNA: TGTGCCAGCAGCTTGGCCTCTTCTAGCGGGGGAGAGACCCAGTACTTC
CDR3: CASSLASSSGGETQYF
size: NA
V: TRBV5-6
J: TRBJ2-5
D: TRBD2

DNA: TGTGCCAGCAGTTTACTCTCGGTAGCGGGGGCTACAGATACGCAGTATTTT
CDR3: CASSLLSVAGATDTQYF
size: NA
V: TRBV28
J: TRBJ2-3
D: TRBD2

DNA: TGCAGTGCTAGAGCGCCAGGGGTAGGCTACGAGCAGTACTTC
CDR3: CSARAPGVGYEQYF
size: many
V: TRBV20-1
J: TRBJ2-7
D: NA

DNA: TGCGCCAGCAGCCAAGATCCCGGGACAGGGCAGACCCAGTACTTC
CDR3: CASSQDPGTGQTQYF
size: few
V: TRBV4-1
J: TRBJ2-5
D: TRBD1

DNA: TGTGCCAGCAAGGGTGGAAGCAATAGCAATCAGCCCCAGCATTTT
CDR3: CASKGGSNSNQPQHF
size: many
V: TRBV27
J: TRBJ1-5
D: NA

DNA: TGTGCCAGGAGCTTTGAGGTCCTCGCTGGGGCCAACGTCCTGACTTTC
CDR3: CARSFEVLAGANVLTF
size: NA
V: TRBV5-3
J: TRBJ2-6
D: NA

DNA: TGTGCCAGTAGTATCACTTCCGGCCCCTATGGCTACACCTTC
CDR3: CASSITSGPYGYTF
size: NA
V: TRBV19
J: TRBJ1-2
D: NA

DNA: TGTGCCAGCAGTTACTCCATCTACGAGGGGGCAACATCAGATACGCAGTATTTT
CDR3: CASSYSIYEGATSDTQYF
size: many
V: TRBV6-2/TRBV6-3
J: TRBJ2-3
D: TRBD1

DNA: TGTGCCAGCACCATCGGGGCCGGGGGGCCTGTCGGGGAGCTGTTTTTT
CDR3: CASTIGAGGPVGELFF
size: NA
V: TRBV7-6
J: TRBJ2-2
D: NA

DNA: TGTGCCAGCAGTTTATGGGTGACTAAAAGGCCTAGCACTGAAGCTTTCTTT
CDR3: CASSLWVTKRPSTEAFF
size: NA
V: TRBV27
J: TRBJ1-1
D: NA

DNA: TGTGCCACCAGTTCCACCACAGGGGACGGGGAGACCCAGTACTTC
CDR3: CATSSTTGDGETQYF
size: few
V: TRBV24-1
J: TRBJ2-5
D: TRBD1

DNA: TGTGCCAGCAGCCTTCGGGGGGAGAACGGCTACACCTTC
CDR3: CASSLRGENGYTF
size: few
V: TRBV12-3/TRBV12-4
J: TRBJ1-2
D: NA

DNA: TGCGCCAGCAGCTTGGACGGGACAGGGGACACTGAAGCTTTCTTT
CDR3: CASSLDGTGDTEAFF
size: NA
V: TRBV5-1
J: TRBJ1-1
D: TRBD1

DNA: TGTGCCATCAGGAGGTTGGGAGGCTCCGCTTTCTTT
CDR3: CAIRRLGGSAFF
size: many
V: TRBV10-3
J: TRBJ1-1
D: NA

DNA: TGTGCCAGCAGTTACTCACCCACGGGACCCGGGGACGAGCAGTACTTC
CDR3: CASSYSPTGPGDEQYF
size: many
V: TRBV6-5
J: TRBJ2-7
D: NA

DNA: TGTGCCATCAGTGTTGAGGGGCCGGACACTGAAGCTTTCTTT
CDR3: CAISVEGPDTEAFF
size: NA
V: TRBV10-3
J: TRBJ1-1
D: NA

DNA: TGCAGCGTTGACCCGGGACCCGGGGGCGGCATTCAGTACTTC
CDR3: CSVDPGPGGGIQYF
size: many
V: TRBV29-1
J: TRBJ2-4
D: NA

DNA: TGTGCCAGCAGCGTAACCCCCGGGGGGAAAACAGATACGCAGTATTTT
CDR3: CASSVTPGGKTDTQYF
size: NA
V: TRBV9
J: TRBJ2-3
D: TRBD2

DNA: TGTGCCAGTAGTATTAGGGCAGGGACAGGGGACGTCGGGGCCAACGTCCTGACTTTC
CDR3: CASSIRAGTGDVGANVLTF
size: NA
V: TRBV19
J: TRBJ2-6
D: TRBD1

DNA: TGTGCCAGCAGTTTGACACTCTCTGGAAACACCATATATTTT
CDR3: CASSLTLSGNTIYF
size: few
V: TRBV12-3/TRBV12-4
J: TRBJ1-3
D: NA

DNA: TGTGCCAGCAGCTTACTCTGGGGAAGTGGCACAGATACGCAGTATTTT
CDR3: CASSLLWGSGTDTQYF
size: many
V: TRBV7-9
J: TRBJ2-3
D: NA

DNA: TGCAGTGCTAGAGGCCTGGAGGGCTACACCTTC
CDR3: CSARGLEGYTF
size: few
V: TRBV20-1
J: TRBJ1-2
D: NA

DNA: TGCAGCGTTGAAGAGGGAGGGGGCACGGGGGCCAACGTCCTGACTTTC
CDR3: CSVEEGGGTGANVLTF
size: NA
V: TRBV29-1
J: TRBJ2-6
D: NA

DNA: TGTGCCAGCAGCCAAGAGGGGCAGCGGGACTACGAGCAGTACTTC
CDR3: CASSQEGQRDYEQYF
size: few
V: TRBV4-2
J: TRBJ2-7
D: TRBD2

DNA: TGTGCCAGCAGGTCCGGGACAGGGGGCTTAGATACGCAGTATTTT
CDR3: CASRSGTGGLDTQYF
size: many
V: TRBV12-3/TRBV12-4
J: TRBJ2-3
D: TRBD1

DNA: TGTGCCAGCAGTCAGGGGGGAACCTATAATTCACCCCTCCACTTT
CDR3: CASSQGGTYNSPLHF
size: many
V: TRBV12-3/TRBV12-4
J: TRBJ1-6
D: TRBD1

DNA: TGTGCCAGCAGCCCATCCCGGACAGGGGGCATGAGGAACACTGAAGCTTTCTTT
CDR3: CASSPSRTGGMRNTEAFF
size: NA
V: TRBV7-2
J: TRBJ1-1
D: TRBD1

DNA: TGTGCCAGCAGTCTCACGCTACACGAGCAGTACTTC
CDR3: CASSLTLHEQYF
size: few
V: TRBV11-2
J: TRBJ2-7
D: NA

DNA: TGTGCCAGCACCTTCGACCCTGCAACTAATGAAAAACTGTTTTTT
CDR3: CASTFDPATNEKLFF
size: few
V: TRBV6-1
J: TRBJ1-4
D: NA

DNA: TGCAGTGCTAGAAGGGATACCCCGCAGTATTTT
CDR3: CSARRDTPQYF
size: NA
V: TRBV20-1
J: TRBJ2-3
D: NA

DNA: TGCGCCAGCAGCCAAGAGGGGACAGCCACCTCTGGGGCCAACGTCCTGACTTTC
CDR3: CASSQEGTATSGANVLTF
size: many
V: TRBV4-1
J: TRBJ2-6
D: TRBD1

DNA: TGTGCCAGCAGCCCCTCGAGCTCTGGAAACACCATATATTTT
CDR3: CASSPSSSGNTIYF
size: many
V: TRBV7-2
J: TRBJ1-3
D: NA

DNA: TGTGCCACCAGTCCCGGGACTAGGGGTAGCACAGATACGCAGTATTTT
CDR3: CATSPGTRGSTDTQYF
size: many
V: TRBV24-1
J: TRBJ2-3
D: TRBD2

DNA: TGCAGTGCTAGAGGGACAGGGGCCGAAGGTGGCAATCAGCCCCAGCATTTT
CDR3: CSARGTGAEGGNQPQHF
size: NA
V: TRBV20-1
J: TRBJ1-5
D: TRBD1

DNA: TGTGCCAGCCACTGGGCGGGGGCCTACGAGCAGTGCTTC
CDR3: CASHWAGAYEQCF
size: NA
V: TRBV6-1
J: TRBJ2-7
D: NA

DNA: TGCAGTGCTAGAAGGAGCAATCAGCCCCAGCATTTT
CDR3: CSARRSNQPQHF
size: many
V: TRBV20-1
J: TRBJ1-5
D: NA

DNA: TGCGCCAGCAGCTTGGTTGGGCTTAGCCCCCTGGAGCAGTACTTC
CDR3: CASSLVGLSPLEQYF
size: many
V: TRBV5-1
J: TRBJ2-7
D: NA

DNA: TGCAGTGCTAGAGATAGTAGTTCGGGGGGCGGAACCGGGGAGCTGTTTTTT
CDR3: CSARDSSSGGGTGELFF
size: many
V: TRBV20-1
J: TRBJ2-2
D: NA

DNA: TGCGCCAGCAGCCAACCCGGTCGGCGACTAGCGGGGGGGCTCGGGGAGCTGTTTTTT
CDR3: CASSQPGRRLAGGLGELFF
size: NA
V: TRBV5-1
J: TRBJ2-2
D: TRBD2

DNA: TGCAGCGTTGAAAAGGCATACTATGGGCAGTTCTTC
CDR3: CSVEKAYYGQFF
size: many
V: TRBV29-1
J: TRBJ2-1
D: NA

DNA: TGTGCCAGCAGCTCTAATAGGGCGAATTCACCCCTCCACTTT
CDR3: CASSSNRANSPLHF
size: many
V: TRBV7-2
J: TRBJ1-6
D: NA

DNA: TGCGCCAGCAGCCGACTAGCGGGGAGGGCGGAGACCCAGTACTTC
CDR3: CASSRLAGRAETQYF
size: NA
V: TRBV4-1
J: TRBJ2-5
D: TRBD2

DNA: TGCAGCACAGGACATAGCACAGATACGCAGTATTTT
CDR3: CSTGHSTDTQYF
size: many
V: TRBV29-1
J: TRBJ2-3
D: NA

DNA: TGTGCCAGCCTTAGATCAACCAGGGGAGGTAGACTGTTTTTT
CDR3: CASLRSTRGGRLFF
size: many
V: TRBV11-2
J: TRBJ1-4
D: NA